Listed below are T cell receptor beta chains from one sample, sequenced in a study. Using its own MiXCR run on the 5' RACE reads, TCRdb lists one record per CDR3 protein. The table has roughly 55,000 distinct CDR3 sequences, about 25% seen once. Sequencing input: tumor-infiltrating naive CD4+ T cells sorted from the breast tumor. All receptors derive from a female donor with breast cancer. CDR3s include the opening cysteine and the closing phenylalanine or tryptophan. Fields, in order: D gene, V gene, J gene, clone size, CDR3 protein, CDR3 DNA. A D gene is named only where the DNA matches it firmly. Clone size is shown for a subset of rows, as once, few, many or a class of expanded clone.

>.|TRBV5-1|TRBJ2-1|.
CASSFRGDSEQFF
TGCGCCAGCAGCTTCAGGGGAGACAGTGAGCAGTTCTTC
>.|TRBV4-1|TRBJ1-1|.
CASSQESTGDTEAFF
TGCGCCAGCAGCCAAGAATCAACGGGGGACACTGAAGCTTTCTTT
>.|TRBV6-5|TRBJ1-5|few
CASITREGRNQPQHF
TGTGCCAGCATCACGAGGGAGGGACGGAATCAGCCCCAGCATTTT
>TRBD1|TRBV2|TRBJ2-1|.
CASSGRTGVNEQFF
TGTGCCAGCAGTGGCAGGACAGGGGTGAATGAGCAGTTCTTC
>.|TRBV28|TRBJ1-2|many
CASSLWSGNGYTF
TGTGCCAGCAGTTTATGGTCCGGGAACGGCTACACCTTC
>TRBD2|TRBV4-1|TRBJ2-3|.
CASSQDKEREGDTQYF
TGCGCCAGCAGCCAAGATAAGGAGCGGGAGGGAGATACGCAGTATTTT
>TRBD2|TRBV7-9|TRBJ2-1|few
CASSLGTSYYNEQFF
TGTGCCAGCAGCTTAGGGACTAGCTACTACAATGAGCAGTTCTTC
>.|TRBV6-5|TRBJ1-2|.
CACSQDKIYGYTF
TGTGCCTGCAGTCAAGACAAGATCTATGGCTACACCTTC
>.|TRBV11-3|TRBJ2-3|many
CASSFGGQRPTDTQYF
TGTGCCAGCAGCTTCGGGGGACAGAGACCCACAGATACGCAGTATTTT
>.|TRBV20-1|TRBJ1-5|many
CSARNRLVNQPQHF
TGCAGTGCTAGAAACAGACTCGTCAATCAGCCCCAGCATTTT
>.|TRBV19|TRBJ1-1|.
CASSIQGRNTEAFF
TGTGCCAGTAGTATCCAGGGCAGGAACACTGAAGCTTTCTTT
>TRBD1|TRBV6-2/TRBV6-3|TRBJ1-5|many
CASSATGGERNQPQHF
TGTGCCAGCAGTGCGACAGGGGGCGAACGCAATCAGCCCCAGCATTTT
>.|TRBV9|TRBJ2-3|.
CASSVGVTDTQYF
TGTGCCAGCAGCGTAGGAGTAACAGATACGCAGTATTTT
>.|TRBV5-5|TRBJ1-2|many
CASSLDPATNYGYTF
TGTGCCAGCAGCTTGGATCCAGCTACTAACTATGGCTACACCTTC
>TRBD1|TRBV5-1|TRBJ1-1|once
CASSLGPGTGDEAFF
TGCGCCAGCAGCTTAGGGCCCGGGACAGGAGATGAAGCTTTCTTT
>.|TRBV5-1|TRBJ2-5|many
CASSLVGDVQETQYF
TGCGCCAGCAGCTTGGTTGGGGACGTCCAAGAGACCCAGTACTTC
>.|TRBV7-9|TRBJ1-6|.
CASSQGQGTNSPPHF
TGTGCCAGCAGCCAAGGGCAGGGGACCAATTCACCCCCCCACTTT
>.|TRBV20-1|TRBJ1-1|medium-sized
CSARVSQVYTEAFF
TGCAGTGCTAGAGTGTCACAGGTTTACACTGAAGCTTTCTTT
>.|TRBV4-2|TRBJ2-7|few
CASSQDRSEQYF
TGTGCCAGCAGCCAGGACAGAAGCGAGCAGTACTTC
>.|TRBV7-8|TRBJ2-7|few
CASSHGDGPYEQYF
TGTGCCAGCAGCCATGGGGACGGGCCCTACGAGCAGTACTTC
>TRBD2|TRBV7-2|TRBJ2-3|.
CASSSTSGKDTQYF
TGTGCCAGCAGCTCTACTAGCGGGAAGGATACGCAGTATTTT
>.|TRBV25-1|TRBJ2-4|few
CASSVGTPGNIQYF
TGTGCCAGCAGTGTGGGGACACCGGGAAACATTCAGTACTTC
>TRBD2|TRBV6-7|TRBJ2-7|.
CASSYSTIKGLAGVEQYF
TGTGCCAGCAGTTACTCAACCATCAAGGGACTAGCGGGAGTCGAGCAGTACTTC
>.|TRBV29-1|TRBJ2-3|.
CSVLACNTDTQYF
TGCAGCGTCTTAGCGTGTAACACAGATACGCAGTATTTT
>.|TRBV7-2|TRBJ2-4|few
CASSLGGLAKNIQYF
TGTGCCAGCAGCCTTGGCGGACTAGCCAAAAACATTCAGTACTTC
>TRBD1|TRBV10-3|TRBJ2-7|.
CAIRGQRTHEQYF
TGTGCCATCAGGGGACAGAGAACCCACGAGCAGTACTTC
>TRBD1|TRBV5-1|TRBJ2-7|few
CASSSQGQEAEQYF
TGCGCCAGCAGCTCCCAAGGACAGGAGGCCGAGCAGTACTTC
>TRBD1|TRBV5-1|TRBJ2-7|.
CACSGTGVVYEQYF
TGCGCCTGCAGCGGGACAGGGGTCGTTTACGAGCAGTACTTC
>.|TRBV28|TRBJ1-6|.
CASSSKGFFSNSPLHF
TGTGCCAGCAGTTCTAAGGGGTTTTTTAGTAATTCACCCCTCCACTTT
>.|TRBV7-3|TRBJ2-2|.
CASSLTTTSGELFF
TGTGCCAGCAGCTTAACGACTACCAGCGGGGAGCTGTTTTTT
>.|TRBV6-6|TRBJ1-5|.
CASSTGREHQPQHF
TGTGCCAGCAGCACTGGTAGGGAACATCAGCCCCAGCATTTT
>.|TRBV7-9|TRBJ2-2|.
CASSLRQVKEELFF
TGTGCCAGCAGCTTACGACAGGTGAAGGAGGAGCTGTTTTTT
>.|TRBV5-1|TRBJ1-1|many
CASESGHMNTEAFF
TGCGCCAGCGAATCGGGACATATGAACACTGAAGCTTTCTTT
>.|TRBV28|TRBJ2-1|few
CASKPGHDYNEQFF
TGTGCCAGCAAGCCGGGACACGACTACAATGAGCAGTTCTTC
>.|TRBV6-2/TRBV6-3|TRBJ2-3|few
CASSYSSAGRDTQYF
TGTGCCAGCAGTTACTCCTCGGCGGGAAGGGATACGCAGTATTTT
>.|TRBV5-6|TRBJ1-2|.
CASSFQGAGYGYTF
TGTGCCAGCAGCTTCCAGGGAGCGGGCTATGGCTACACCTTC
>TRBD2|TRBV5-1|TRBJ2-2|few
CASSLRAGAGELFF
TGCGCCAGCAGCTTAAGAGCGGGAGCCGGGGAGCTGTTTTTT
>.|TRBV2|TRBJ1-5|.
CASSETQPVNQPQHF
TGTGCCAGCAGTGAAACCCAGCCGGTCAACCAGCCCCAGCATTTT
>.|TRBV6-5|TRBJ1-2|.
CASSTTTGFRGYTF
TGTGCCAGCAGTACGACCACAGGGTTCCGAGGCTACACCTTC
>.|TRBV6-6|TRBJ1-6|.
CASISSLSGLYNSPLHF
TGTGCCAGCATCAGTTCCCTTTCTGGACTGTATAATTCACCCCTCCACTTT
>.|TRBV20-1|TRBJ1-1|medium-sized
CRLQGTEAFF
TGCAGACTACAGGGCACTGAAGCTTTCTTT
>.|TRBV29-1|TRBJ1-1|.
CSVLTGTVEAFF
TGCAGCGTTCTGACTGGTACCGTTGAAGCTTTCTTT
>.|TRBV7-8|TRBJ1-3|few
CASSPPRVNTIYF
TGTGCCAGCAGCCCCCCCCGGGTAAACACCATATATTTT
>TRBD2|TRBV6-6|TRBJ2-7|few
CASGQRELYEQYF
TGTGCCAGCGGTCAGCGGGAGTTGTACGAGCAGTACTTC
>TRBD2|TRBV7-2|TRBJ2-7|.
CASSLSTGGGYEQYF
TGTGCCAGCAGCTTATCAACCGGGGGGGGCTACGAGCAGTACTTC
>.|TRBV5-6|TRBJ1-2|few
CASTAGDYVGYTF
TGTGCCAGCACCGCCGGGGATTATGTGGGCTACACCTTC